A selection of T cell receptor beta chains follows, all from one sample in a study of tumor-infiltrating lymphocytes in primary liver carcinoma. TCRdb reprocessed the multiplex PCR reads with MiXCR, giving one entry per CDR3 protein. The sample has approximately 330,000 distinct CDR3 sequences, around three fifths seen once; the top ten hold approximately 5.9%. Sequences were obtained from peripheral blood. These receptors all come from a middle-aged man with primary liver carcinoma and hepatitis B virus infection. CDR3s include the opening cysteine and the closing phenylalanine or tryptophan. A D gene is named only where the DNA matches it firmly. Some rows have no size entry. The others give once, few or many, or a class for an expanded clone.

v_call,j_call,clone_size,d_call,cdr3_nt,cdr3_aa
TRBV4-2,TRBJ2-1,.,TRBD2,TGCGGCAGCAGCCAGGGACTAGCGGGAGGTGAGCAGTTCTTC,CGSSQGLAGGEQFF
TRBV12-3/TRBV12-4,TRBJ2-1,.,TRBD2,TGTGTCAGCAGTTTTTGGACTAGCGGCGGTGAGCAGTTCTTC,CVSSFWTSGGEQFF
TRBV6-1,TRBJ1-1,.,TRBD1,TGTGCCAGCGTGGGGACAGGGCCAATGAACACTGAAGCTTTCTTT,CASVGTGPMNTEAFF
TRBV19,TRBJ1-5,.,.,TGTGCCAGTAAACCGCGGGCGGATCAGCCCCAGCATTTT,CASKPRADQPQHF
TRBV10-3,TRBJ1-2,.,TRBD1,TGTGCCACGTCGACAGGGTTGGAGTATGGCTACACCTTC,CATSTGLEYGYTF
TRBV11-2,TRBJ2-7,.,.,TGTGCCAGCAACTTAGATGAGGGCCAAGGGTTCAGCGAGCAGTACTTC,CASNLDEGQGFSEQYF
TRBV6-1,TRBJ1-4,.,TRBD1,TGTGCCAGCAGTGCCGTTTCTTGGACAGGGTTGGGTGAAAAACTGTTTTTT,CASSAVSWTGLGEKLFF
TRBV6-6,TRBJ1-4,.,TRBD1,TGTGCCAGCAGTTACTTAACAGGGGATAATGAAAAACTGTTTTTT,CASSYLTGDNEKLFF
TRBV28,TRBJ2-2,.,.,TGTCCCAGCAGCTGGGGGAGGCGGATGAACACCGGGGAGCTGTTTTTT,CPSSWGRRMNTGELFF
TRBV11-2,TRBJ2-2,.,.,TGTGCCAGCAGCACGGACCTACGGTCCGGGGAGCTGTTTTTT,CASSTDLRSGELFF
TRBV12-3/TRBV12-4,TRBJ1-2,.,.,TGTGCCAACAGTCAGGGTAACTATGGCTACACCTTC,CANSQGNYGYTF
TRBV5-4,TRBJ2-1,many,.,TGTGCCAGCAGCTCCGAAGCTACAGTTTACAATGAGCAGTTCTTC,CASSSEATVYNEQFF
TRBV11-2,TRBJ2-5,.,.,TGTGCCAGCAGCTTATTAATGAGGGTCGTAGAGACCCAGTACTTC,CASSLLMRVVETQYF
TRBV10-3,TRBJ2-7,.,.,TGTGCCATCAGTGAGTCGCAACCTCGTTCGTCCTACGATCAATACTTC,CAISESQPRSSYDQYF
TRBV20-1,TRBJ2-7,.,.,TGCAGTGTCCCAGGCAGTCCCTACGAGCAGTACTTC,CSVPGSPYEQYF
TRBV6-1,TRBJ1-2,many,TRBD1,TGTGCCAGCAGTCGGGTCAGTCGACAGGGCGATTATGGCTACACCTTC,CASSRVSRQGDYGYTF
TRBV12-3/TRBV12-4,TRBJ1-2,.,.,TGTGCCAGCAGCATCCGTGACAAGGGGTATGGCTACACCTTC,CASSIRDKGYGYTF
TRBV30,TRBJ2-5,.,.,TGTGCCTGGAGCAAGAGATCAGGGGAGACCCAGTACTTC,CAWSKRSGETQYF
TRBV28,TRBJ1-5,.,.,TGTGCCAGTAGTTTGCCCCAGGTGGGGGGCAATCAGCCCCAGCATTTT,CASSLPQVGGNQPQHF
TRBV4-2,TRBJ2-5,.,TRBD2,TGTGCCAGCAGACAAGACCAGCGGGAGGGGACCCAGTACTTC,CASRQDQREGTQYF
TRBV12-3/TRBV12-4,TRBJ2-1,.,TRBD2,TGTGCCAGCAGTAACACCGGGAGGCAGGACTACAATGAGCAGTTCTTC,CASSNTGRQDYNEQFF
TRBV6-2/TRBV6-3,TRBJ2-3,.,.,TGTACCAGCAGTTACCAACCGACGGGAGACCAAGAGACCCAGTACTTT,CTSSYQPTGDQETQYF
TRBV29-1,TRBJ2-5,.,TRBD2,TGCAGCGTGGAGAGAAGGCTAGCGGGAGGTGGAGAGACCCAGTACTTC,CSVERRLAGGGETQYF
TRBV11-2,TRBJ2-1,.,TRBD2,TGTGCCAGCGGCCCAAGCGGGACGGGTGCCGAGCAGTTCTTC,CASGPSGTGAEQFF
TRBV5-1,TRBJ2-1,.,TRBD2,TGCGCCAGCAGTCCTGGGACTAGTTGGGTGGATGAGCAGTTCTTC,CASSPGTSWVDEQFF
TRBV7-9,TRBJ2-7,.,TRBD2,TGTGCCAGCAGCTCCACCGGACTAGCGGTGTTCTCCTACGAGCAGTACTTC,CASSSTGLAVFSYEQYF
TRBV5-1,TRBJ2-3,once,TRBD1,TGCGCCAGCAGCCTGACAGGGGGCGCATTAGATACGCAGTATTTT,CASSLTGGALDTQYF
TRBV2,TRBJ1-6,.,.,TGTGCCAGCAGTCTCGCGGAGGTTCGCAGGAGTAATTCACCCCTCCACTTT,CASSLAEVRRSNSPLHF
TRBV11-2,TRBJ2-5,.,TRBD2,TGTGCGGGCAGCTCCCAGGGAGGGCAAGAGACCCAGTACTTC,CAGSSQGGQETQYF
TRBV11-2,TRBJ1-1,.,.,TGTGCCAGCAGCCGCACCGGGACGGGAGCTTTCTTT,CASSRTGTGAFF
TRBV24-1,TRBJ2-1,.,.,TGTGCCACCAGTGGCCAGCTGGCGAATAAGCAGTTCTTC,CATSGQLANKQFF
TRBV11-2,TRBJ2-1,many,.,TGTGCCAGCAGCCGGATGGTAGGTTACAGTGAGCAGTTCTTC,CASSRMVGYSEQFF
TRBV24-1,TRBJ2-2,once,TRBD2,TGTGCCACCAGTGCCGGGAGGGCCTCCGGGGAGCTGTTTTTT,CATSAGRASGELFF
TRBV6-1,TRBJ2-7,many,TRBD1,TGTGCCAGCACCGAAACACAGGGGGTAGGCTACGAGCAGTACTTC,CASTETQGVGYEQYF
TRBV5-1,TRBJ1-1,.,TRBD1,TGTGCCAGCAGCCACGGACAGGGGGCGGGTGAAGCTTTCTTT,CASSHGQGAGEAFF
TRBV11-2,TRBJ1-3,.,.,TGTGCCAGCAGCTTAACAATGGTACAAGCTGGAGACACCATATATTTT,CASSLTMVQAGDTIYF
TRBV11-3,TRBJ2-3,.,.,TGTGCCAGCAACTATATCGGGAAGCCAGATACGCAGTATTTT,CASNYIGKPDTQYF
TRBV7-3,TRBJ2-1,.,TRBD1,TGTGCCAGCAGCAAAAGTACCGGACAGGGGAGTGAGCAGTTCTTC,CASSKSTGQGSEQFF
TRBV6-6,TRBJ2-1,.,TRBD2,TGTGCCAGCAGTTTGTCACTAGCGGGAGAGAGCAATGAGCAGTTCTTC,CASSLSLAGESNEQFF
TRBV5-6,TRBJ2-3,.,.,TGTGCCAGCAGCTCAACTCTTTCTAGCACAGATACGCAGTATTTT,CASSSTLSSTDTQYF
TRBV11-2,TRBJ2-1,once,.,TGTGCCAGTAGTTTACTTCGGACCTCGCGGTATGAGCAGTTGTTC,CASSLLRTSRYEQLF
TRBV12-3/TRBV12-4,TRBJ1-5,.,.,TGTGCCAGCAGTTTGTACGCCGATCAGCCCCAGCATTTT,CASSLYADQPQHF
TRBV4-1,TRBJ2-1,many,.,TGCGCCAGCAGCCAAAACAGGGTTAGCTCCTACAATGAGCAGTTCTTC,CASSQNRVSSYNEQFF
TRBV11-2,TRBJ2-1,.,.,TGTGCCAGCAAGGCGGGAAATCGATCACCACAGTTCTTC,CASKAGNRSPQFF
TRBV6-6,TRBJ2-1,many,.,TGTGCCAGCAGTTACTCTTACAGGGATGGGGAGCAGTTCTTC,CASSYSYRDGEQFF
TRBV11-2,TRBJ1-5,.,.,TGTGCCAGCGGCTTAGATTCTCATCAGCCACAGCATTTT,CASGLDSHQPQHF